This paragraph covers one T cell receptor (beta chain) sequence. Data came from immunoSEQ multiplex PCR; TCRdb stores just in-frame clones and leaves some out. Of around 110,000 clones listed, 90% to 95% are singletons. The sample is drawn from a study of T cell changes during pregnancy in multiple sclerosis. From germline, CDR1 is MDHEN and CDR2 SYDVKM. The V gene end was trimmed by 6 bases and the J gene end by 5 bases; junction bases not matched to a gene: 3. The CDR3 runs to 12 residues. The source of this sequence is a female donor with multiple sclerosis, enrolled in a pregnancy study. The chain combines TRBV28 with TRBJ2-5; 7 nucleotides match TRBD2. The sequenced sample was peripheral blood, obtained in the third trimester of pregnancy. The CDR3 DNA reads as TGTGCCAGCAGAAAGGGAGGGGAGACCCAGTACTTC. This sequence encodes CASRKGGETQYF. Supplemented by reference TRBV28 and TRBJ2-5, the full variable domain reads DVKVTQSSRYLVKRTGEKVFLECVQDMDHENMFWYRQDPGLGLRLIYFSYDVKMKEKGDIPEGYSVSREKKERFSLILESASTNQTSMYLCASRKGGETQYFGPGTRLLVL.